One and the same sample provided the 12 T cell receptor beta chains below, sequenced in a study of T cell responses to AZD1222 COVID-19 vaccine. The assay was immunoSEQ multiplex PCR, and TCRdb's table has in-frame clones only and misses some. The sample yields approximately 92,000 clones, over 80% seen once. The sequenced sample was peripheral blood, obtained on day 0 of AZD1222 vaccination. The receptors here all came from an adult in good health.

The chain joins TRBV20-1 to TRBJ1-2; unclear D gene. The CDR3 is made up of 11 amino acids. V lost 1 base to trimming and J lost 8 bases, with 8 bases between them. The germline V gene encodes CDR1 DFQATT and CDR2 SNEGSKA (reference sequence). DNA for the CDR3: TGCAGTGCTAGAGCTGAAGGGGGCTACACCTTC. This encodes CSARAEGGYTF.

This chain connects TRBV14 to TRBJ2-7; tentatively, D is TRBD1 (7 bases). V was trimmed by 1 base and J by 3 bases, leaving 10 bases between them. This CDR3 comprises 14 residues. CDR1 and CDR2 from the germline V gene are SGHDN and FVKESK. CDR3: CASSQGQGGYEQYF. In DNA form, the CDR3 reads TGTGCCAGCAGCCAAGGGCAGGGGGGCTACGAGCAGTACTTC.

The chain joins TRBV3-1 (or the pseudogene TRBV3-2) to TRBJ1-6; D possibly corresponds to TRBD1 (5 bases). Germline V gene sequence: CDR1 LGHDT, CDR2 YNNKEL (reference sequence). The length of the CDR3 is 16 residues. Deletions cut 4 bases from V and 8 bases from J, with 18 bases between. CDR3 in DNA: TGTGCCAGCAGCCTCTCACCGGGACGAGGGGATTCACCCCTCCACTTT. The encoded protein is CASSLSPGRGDSPLHF.

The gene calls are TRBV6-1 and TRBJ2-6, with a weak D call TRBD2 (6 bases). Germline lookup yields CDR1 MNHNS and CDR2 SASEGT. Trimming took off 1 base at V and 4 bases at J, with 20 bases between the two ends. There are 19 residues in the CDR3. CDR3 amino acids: CASSEGGMGGLSGANVLTF. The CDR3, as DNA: TGTGCCAGCAGTGAAGGGGGGATGGGAGGCTTGTCCGGGGCCAACGTCCTGACTTTC.

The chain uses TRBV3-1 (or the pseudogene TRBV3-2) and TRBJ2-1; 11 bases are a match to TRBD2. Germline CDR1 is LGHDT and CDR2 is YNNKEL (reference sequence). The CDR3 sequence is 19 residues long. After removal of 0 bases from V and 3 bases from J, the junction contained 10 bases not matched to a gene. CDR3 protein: CASSQDPPGLAAYYNEQFF. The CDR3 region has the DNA TGTGCCAGCAGCCAAGACCCACCGGGACTAGCGGCCTACTACAATGAGCAGTTCTTC.

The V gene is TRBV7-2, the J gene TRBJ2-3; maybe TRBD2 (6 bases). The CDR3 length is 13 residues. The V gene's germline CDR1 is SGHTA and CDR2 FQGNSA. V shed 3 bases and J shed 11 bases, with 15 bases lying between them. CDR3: CASSLAPTSRQYF. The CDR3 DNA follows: TGTGCCAGCAGCTTGGCCCCAACTAGCCGGCAGTATTTT.

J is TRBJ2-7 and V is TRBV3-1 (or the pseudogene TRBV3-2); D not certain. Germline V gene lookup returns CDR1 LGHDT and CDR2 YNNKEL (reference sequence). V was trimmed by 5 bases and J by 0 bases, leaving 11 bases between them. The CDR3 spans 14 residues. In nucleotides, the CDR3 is TGTGCCAGCAGCGGAAAGGGCGGCTCCTACGAGCAGTACTTC. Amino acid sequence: CASSGKGGSYEQYF.

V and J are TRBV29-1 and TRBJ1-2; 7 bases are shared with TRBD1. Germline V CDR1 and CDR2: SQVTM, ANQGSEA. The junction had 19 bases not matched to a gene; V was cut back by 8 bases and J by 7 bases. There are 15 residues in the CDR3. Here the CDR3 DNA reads TGCAGCTTCCGTATGCAGGGGGTAGGATCTTCTGGCTACACCTTC. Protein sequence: CSFRMQGVGSSGYTF.

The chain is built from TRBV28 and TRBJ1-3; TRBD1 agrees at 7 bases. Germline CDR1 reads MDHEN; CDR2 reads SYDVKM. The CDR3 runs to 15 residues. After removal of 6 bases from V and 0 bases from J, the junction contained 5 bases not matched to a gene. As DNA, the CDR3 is TGTGCCAGCAGCTCGACAGGGCTCTCTGGAAACACCATATATTTT. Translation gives CASSSTGLSGNTIYF. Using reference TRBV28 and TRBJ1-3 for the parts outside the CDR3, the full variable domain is DVKVTQSSRYLVKRTGEKVFLECVQDMDHENMFWYRQDPGLGLRLIYFSYDVKMKEKGDIPEGYSVSREKKERFSLILESASTNQTSMYLCASSSTGLSGNTIYFGEGSWLTVV.

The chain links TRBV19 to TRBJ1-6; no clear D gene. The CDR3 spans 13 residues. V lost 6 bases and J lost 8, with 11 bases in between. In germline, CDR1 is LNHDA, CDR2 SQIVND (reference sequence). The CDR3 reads CASRLVADSPLHF. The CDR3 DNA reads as TGTGCCAGTAGGTTGGTAGCGGATTCACCCCTCCACTTT.

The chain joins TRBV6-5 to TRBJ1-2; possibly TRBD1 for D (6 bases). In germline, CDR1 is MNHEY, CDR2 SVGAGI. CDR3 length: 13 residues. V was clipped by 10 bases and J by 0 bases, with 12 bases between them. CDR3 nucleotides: TGTGCCATTAGGGGGTCACCTAACTATGGCTACACCTTC. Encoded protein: CAIRGSPNYGYTF.

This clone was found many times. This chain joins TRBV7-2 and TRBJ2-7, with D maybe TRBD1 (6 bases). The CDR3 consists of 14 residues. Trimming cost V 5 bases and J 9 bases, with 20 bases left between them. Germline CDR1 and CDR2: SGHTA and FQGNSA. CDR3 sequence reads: CASSPGTPTGRQYF. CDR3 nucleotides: TGTGCCAGCAGCCCTGGGACACCTACCGGGCGGCAGTACTTC.